Below, 13 T cell receptor beta chains from the same sample are listed, as sequenced in a study of cytomegalovirus exposure and HLA in healthy donors (dated by TCRdb to 2017 to 2019). Library construction relied on the immunoSEQ multiplex PCR assay. For the multiplex PCR, a mixture combining 60 forward primers for TCR Vbeta segments and 13 reverse primers for TCR Jbeta segments was used. Here the immuneACCESS table is served through TCRdb, limited to in-frame sequences with V and J called. Missing clones are a known gap in these copies; in checked studies unresolved V genes cover under half, and the rest lacks a known reason. For this sample the table gives roughly 140,000 clones, of which approximately 79% were detected only once. The top ten clonotypes cover around 6.3% of the sample. Sequences were obtained from PBMCs. All receptors derive from a man between 50 and 59 years old in good health and CMV-seropositive.

The chain employs TRBV5-1 and TRBJ2-1; 14 bases agree with TRBD2. The CDR3 length is 16 residues. Looked up from germline, CDR1 is SGHRS and CDR2 is YFSETQ. V was pared by 0 bases and J by 8 bases, with 4 bases of the junction left unmatched. CDR3 nucleotides: TGCGCCAGCAGCTTGGGACTAGCGGGAGGGGGGGATGAGCAGTTCTTC. It is translated as CASSLGLAGGGDEQFF. The variable domain in full, completed from reference TRBV5-1 and TRBJ2-1, reads KAGVTQTPRYLIKTRGQQVTLSCSPISGHRSVSWYQQTPGQGLQFLFEYFSETQRNKGNFPGRFSGRQFSNSRSEMNVSTLELGDSALYLCASSLGLAGGGDEQFFGPGTRLTVL.

This chain uses TRBV5-1 with TRBJ1-1; TRBD1 might be the D (6 bases). V dropped 6 bases and J dropped 4 bases, with 13 bases sitting between them. This CDR3 comprises 13 residues. The germline gives CDR1 SGHRS, CDR2 YFSETQ. CDR3 sequence reads: CASNRGATTEAFF. Written as DNA, the CDR3 is TGCGCCAGCAACCGGGGGGCTACCACTGAAGCTTTCTTT.

This clone occurred once. This chain joins TRBV30 and TRBJ2-3; D may be TRBD2 (6 bases). This CDR3 is built from 14 residues. Deletions cut 5 bases from V and 4 bases from J, with 16 bases between. Germline CDR1 is GTSNPN and CDR2 is SVGIG (reference sequence). CDR3: CAWLGRPSADTQYF. CDR3 coding DNA: TGTGCCTGGCTGGGGAGGCCTAGCGCAGATACGCAGTATTTT.

The chain links TRBV6-1 to TRBJ1-4; 10 bases are a match to TRBD1. The CDR3 runs 16 residues. The trim removed 4 bases at V and 8 bases at J, leaving 10 bases unmatched. CDR1 is MNHNS, CDR2 SASEGT, per germline. The DNA of the CDR3 is TGTGCCAGCAGTGCCCCTCTCGGGACAGGGGAAGAAAAACTGTTTTTT. Translating it yields CASSAPLGTGEEKLFF.

This clone was counted a few times. The CDR3 DNA is TGTGCCAGCAGCCCCGGACAGGGGCCCGGGTACGAGCAGTACTTC. Its translation is CASSPGQGPGYEQYF. The chain carries TRBV7-6 and TRBJ2-7; 9 bases map to TRBD1. CDR1 is SGHVS and CDR2 is FNYEAQ in the germline V gene. The V gene end was trimmed by 5 bases and the J gene end by 4 bases; junction bases not matched to a gene: 9. The CDR3 is 15 amino acids.

This clone was counted once. The chain has TRBV9 and TRBJ2-1; D possibly corresponds to TRBD2 (7 bases). The length of the CDR3 is 13 residues. V lost 4 bases and J 13 bases, leaving 18 bases between the germline ends. Germline V gives CDR1 SGDLS, CDR2 YYNGEE. The CDR3 region has the DNA TGTGCCAGCAGCCCCAGTAGGGGGGGGGCCCAGTTCTTC. Residues: CASSPSRGGAQFF.

The CDR3 DNA follows: TGTGCCAGCAGCTTTGGACAGGGGGGACTTGAAGCTTTCTTT. Its protein product is CASSFGQGGLEAFF. The chain uses TRBV13 and TRBJ1-1; 10 positions agree with TRBD1. The CDR3 length is 14 residues. V trimming: 3 bases; J trimming: 7 bases; junction bases outside the gene matches: 5. From germline, CDR1 is PRHDT and CDR2 FYEKMQ (reference sequence).

This CDR3 is CASSSGGGPDTQYF. CDR3 DNA sequence: TGTGCCAGCAGTTCAGGGGGCGGCCCAGATACGCAGTATTTT. J is TRBJ2-3 and V is TRBV28; 8 nucleotides align to TRBD1. CDR1 is MDHEN, CDR2 SYDVKM, per germline. J gave up 4 bases and V 4 bases, and 4 bases lay outside the gene matches. This CDR3 contains 14 residues.

The rearrangement uses TRBV5-1 and TRBJ2-5, with D maybe TRBD1 (8 bases). Germline CDR1 is SGHRS and CDR2 is YFSETQ. The ends were cut back, 4 bases at V and 11 bases at J, with 24 bases in the middle. This CDR3 spans 15 amino acids. The CDR3 coding sequence is TGCGCCAGCAGCCCGCAGGGGGCGTGGGGGGGACATCAGTACTTC. Its translation is CASSPQGAWGGHQYF.

The rearrangement uses TRBV28 and TRBJ1-3, with D possibly TRBD1 on 5 matching bases. CDR1 and CDR2 (germline): MDHEN, SYDVKM. Between the trimmed V and J ends, which lost 8 bases and 0 bases, there was a span of 14 bases. CDR3 length: 15 residues. The CDR3 DNA is TGTGCCAGCGCCCCAGGGCCCAACTCTGGAAACACCATATATTTT. Amino acids: CASAPGPNSGNTIYF.

The chain is built from TRBV7-2 and TRBJ2-5, with 9 bases matching TRBD1. The germline CDR1 and CDR2 sequences are SGHTA and FQGNSA. The CDR3 extends over 14 amino acids. V was pared by 5 bases and J by 5 bases, with 6 bases of the junction left unmatched. As DNA, the CDR3 is TGTGCCAGCAGCGTACACAGGGGGCGGGAGACCCAGTACTTC. Its protein product is CASSVHRGRETQYF. Full variable domain (remainder filled in from reference TRBV7-2 and TRBJ2-5): GAGVSQSPSNKVTEKGKDVELRCDPISGHTALYWYRQSLGQGLEFLIYFQGNSAPDKSGLPSDRFSAERTGGSVSTLTIQRTQQEDSAVYLCASSVHRGRETQYFGPGTRLLVL.

This clone appeared once. V usage is TRBV29-1 and J usage is TRBJ2-5; D is unresolved. In germline, CDR1 is SQVTM, CDR2 ANQGSEA. Trimming took 3 bases from V and 7 from J, leaving 3 bases between them. This CDR3 region has 9 residues. CDR3: CSVERTQYF. Here the CDR3 DNA reads TGCAGCGTTGAGAGGACCCAGTACTTC.

This sequence joins TRBV9 and TRBJ1-2; possible D gene TRBD1, 6 bases. The CDR3 has 14 residues. V was cut by 0 bases and J by 5 bases, with 11 bases left in between. In germline, CDR1 is SGDLS, CDR2 YYNGEE. CDR3 sequence reads: CASSVARGGYGYTF. CDR3 in DNA: TGTGCCAGCAGCGTAGCCAGGGGCGGGTATGGCTACACCTTC.